What follows describes a single TCR beta chain. This clonotype was seen more than once but under ten times. The antigen it recognizes is unknown. Base qualities are not provided; no much larger clone lies one nucleotide away. This specimen comes from a study of T-cell reconstitution after alpha-beta-depleted transplantation in children (dated by TCRdb to the mid-2010s). Regarding the complete study: T-cell immune reconstitution after TCRalphabeta/CD19-depleted allogeneic hematopoietic cell transplantation in children was quantitatively tracked in the study by means of TCR repertoire profiling.

V has 7 bases trimmed and J has 5 bases trimmed; junction bases matching no gene number 12. From the cysteine through the phenylalanine, the CDR3 covers 15 amino acids. Kept here is only the CDR3 DNA, which spans 45 bases and is read in frame from base 1. Library preparation used PCR. The sequencer listed for this sample is Illumina HiSeq 2500. TCR libraries were prepared with molecular barcoding, using unique molecular identifiers to normalize TCRbeta repertoire quantification. TCRdb cleaned the public reads at Q25 with fastp, built clones with MiXCR and kept in-frame beta chains. Rows matching on CDR3 protein sequence are summarized as one entry with the most common DNA and genes. The sample contains over 200,000 distinct CDR3 sequences, around 9.5% of them found a single time. The ten largest clones capture approximately 5.9% of the sample.

The material sequenced was PBMCs from the stem cell graft donor, taken from the stem cell graft. The chain joins TRBV12-3 or TRBV12-4 to TRBJ2-5; 8 bases in between match TRBD2. The source is a human donor who donated a stem cell graft to a child with acute lymphoblastic leukemia. The DNA sequence follows: TGTGCCAGCACCCCGGGCGGGGGGCGTCCCGAGACCCAGTACTTC. Translation gives CASTPGGGRPETQYF.